These 26 T cell receptor beta chains came from one sample sequenced in a study of control samples from healthy donors and cancer patients. Sequencing used immunoSEQ multiplex PCR; TCRdb keeps in-frame clones, though not all of them. The table includes about 110,000 clones, approximately 88% detected once. What was sequenced was PBMCs. The source of these receptors is a woman in her sixties or seventies with lung cancer.

V usage is TRBV2 and J usage is TRBJ2-7; weak D call: TRBD2 (6 bases). The CDR3 covers 15 residues. Germline CDR1 reads SNHLY; CDR2 reads FYNNEI. The V and J ends lost 7 bases and 0 bases respectively, with 16 bases between them. CDR3 sequence (DNA): TGTGCCAGCAACCCGGGACTGACATCCTCCTACGAGCAGTACTTC. Residues: CASNPGLTSSYEQYF.

The table lists this clone with a few counts. The genes are TRBV19 and TRBJ2-3; TRBD2 aligns across 10 bases. This CDR3 contains 16 residues. Germline V gene lookup returns CDR1 LNHDA and CDR2 SQIVND (reference sequence). V lost 3 bases and J lost 1; bases outside the gene matches: 4. The CDR3 sequence: CASSIGLAGGTDTQYF. CDR3 DNA: TGTGCCAGTAGTATTGGGCTAGCGGGGGGCACAGATACGCAGTATTTT.

V usage is TRBV6-5 and J usage is TRBJ1-2; the D is unclear. Per germline, CDR1 MNHEY and CDR2 SVGAGI. Trimming took 6 bases from V and 4 from J, leaving 9 bases between them. The CDR3 consists of 12 residues. CDR3 bases: TGTGCCAGCAGCTTGACAAGCTATGGCTACACCTTC. Its translation: CASSLTSYGYTF.

This clone occurred once. Other DNA sequences in this specimen translate into the identical CDR3. The chain couples TRBV7-9 to TRBJ2-3; D gene ambiguous. Trimming took off 5 bases at V and 0 bases at J, with 3 bases between the two ends. CDR1 and CDR2 from the germline V gene are SEHNR and FQNEAQ (reference sequence). The CDR3 has 12 amino acids. The CDR3 DNA reads TGTGCCAGCAGCCTTAGCACAGATACGCAGTATTTT. Translated, it gives CASSLSTDTQYF.

This chain connects TRBV27 to TRBJ2-5; the D gene is possibly TRBD2 (6 bases). Germline CDR1 reads MNHEY; CDR2 reads SMNVEV (reference sequence). The germline V and J ends were trimmed by 5 bases and 7 bases, with 20 bases remaining between them. There are 15 residues in the CDR3. CDR3 bases: TGTGCCAGCAGTATGGCGGTTGGGGGGTGGGGGACCCAGTACTTC. As protein: CASSMAVGGWGTQYF.

This clone was picked up a small number of times. The chain carries TRBV6-5 and TRBJ1-6; possibly TRBD1 for D (6 bases). Germline values: CDR1 MNHEY, CDR2 SVGAGI. The CDR3 has 15 residues. The V gene lost 7 bases and the J gene lost 6 bases, with 16 bases spanning the gap. CDR3 amino acids: CASIGAQGRNSPLHF. CDR3 in DNA: TGTGCCAGCATAGGCGCACAGGGCCGTAATTCACCCCTCCACTTT.

This chain joins TRBV7-2 and TRBJ2-5, with D perhaps given as TRBD1 or TRBD2 (6 bases each). Germline-derived CDR1 and CDR2 are SGHTA and FQGNSA. The CDR3 sequence is 14 residues long. V was cut by 5 bases and J by 5 bases, with 15 bases left in between. The CDR3 DNA sequence: TGTGCCAGCAGCCCGGCTGGGGGGCCTGAGACCCAGTACTTC. Translating it yields CASSPAGGPETQYF.

This clone turned up a few times. The V gene is TRBV28, the J gene TRBJ2-7; a possible D gene is TRBD2 (6 bases). In germline, CDR1 is MDHEN, CDR2 SYDVKM. Trimming left V 6 bases short and J 3 bases short, with 9 bases between. This CDR3 is built from 12 residues. CDR3 DNA sequence: TGTGCCAGCAGGGGACTCGTCTACGAGCAGTACTTC. Protein product: CASRGLVYEQYF.

V and J are TRBV11-2 and TRBJ2-5; D tentatively reads TRBD1 or TRBD2 (5 bases each). The germline CDR1 and CDR2 sequences are SGHAT and FQNNGV. This CDR3 is built from 15 residues. Between the trimmed V and J ends, which lost 5 bases and 2 bases, there was a span of 15 bases. DNA for the CDR3: TGTGCCAGCAGCCTTGGGACGTATGGACAAGAGACCCAGTACTTC. It translates to CASSLGTYGQETQYF.

The chain links TRBV19 to TRBJ1-4; 8 bases agree with TRBD1. The CDR3 totals 15 residues. V was clipped by 5 bases and J by 8 bases; unmatched bases: 10. Germline V lookup: CDR1 LNHDA, CDR2 SQIVND (reference sequence). Here the CDR3 reads CASSADRGREEKLFF. The CDR3 DNA sequence: TGTGCCAGTAGTGCCGACAGGGGAAGGGAGGAAAAACTGTTTTTT.

The rearrangement links TRBV12-3 or TRBV12-4 to TRBJ1-5; no clear D. V dropped 3 bases and J dropped 3 bases, with 6 bases sitting between them. The CDR3 loop spans 13 amino acids. CDR3 coding DNA: TGTGCCAGCAGTTTTGGTATCAATCAGCCCCAGCATTTT. It encodes CASSFGINQPQHF.

Remarks on this clone: Sequence at one end of the junction differs from germline and may be a read error. The V call is TRBV18, the J call TRBJ2-7; 9 bases align to TRBD1. In germline, CDR1 is KGHSH, CDR2 LQKENI. The CDR3 has 15 residues. The CDR3: CASSSPGTGSYEQYF. CDR3 sequence (DNA): TGTGCCAGCTCATCACCCGGGACAGGGTCCTACGAGCAGTACTTC.

This sequence joins TRBV2 and TRBJ2-2; TRBD1 is a possible D gene (5 bases). The germline V gene has CDR1 SNHLY and CDR2 FYNNEI. Trimming pared 6 bases from V and 12 bases from J, leaving 17 bases between. The CDR3 covers 13 residues. The DNA for the CDR3 is TGTGCCAGCAGGATCGAAGGGGCTAGGCAGCTGTTTTTT. Translating gives CASRIEGARQLFF.

The V and J genes are TRBV5-4 and TRBJ1-4; D is uncertain. This CDR3 is 14 amino acids long. The ends were cut back, 2 bases at V and 8 bases at J, with 13 bases in the middle. Germline V lookup: CDR1 SGHNT, CDR2 YYREEE (reference sequence). The CDR3 here is CASSFVGVGEKLFF. CDR3 nucleotide sequence: TGTGCCAGCAGCTTCGTCGGGGTAGGAGAAAAACTGTTTTTT.

The V and J genes are TRBV28 and TRBJ2-7; D is perhaps TRBD2 (5 bases). From germline, CDR1 is MDHEN and CDR2 SYDVKM. The CDR3 spans 11 residues. Deletions cut 9 bases from V and 0 bases from J, with 6 bases between. CDR3 amino acids: CASGSSYEQYF. CDR3 bases: TGTGCCAGTGGGAGCTCCTACGAGCAGTACTTC.

The CDR3 protein is CASSYGGTYEQYF. DNA for the CDR3: TGTGCCAGCAGCTACGGGGGGACCTACGAGCAGTACTTC. V and J are TRBV6-5 and TRBJ2-7; 7 bases are a match to TRBD2. V was clipped by 6 bases and J by 2 bases; unmatched bases: 4. The CDR3 covers 13 residues. The germline V gene encodes CDR1 MNHEY and CDR2 SVGAGI.

This chain's CDR3 is CASSPRTDSGNTIYF. The CDR3 DNA reads as TGTGCCAGCTCACCACGGACAGACTCTGGAAACACCATATATTTT. This chain joins TRBV18 and TRBJ1-3; tentative D call: TRBD1 (6 bases). V gave up 1 base and J gave up 0 bases, with 7 bases separating them. From germline, CDR1 is KGHSH and CDR2 LQKENI. The CDR3 runs to 15 residues.

This chain links TRBV7-2 with TRBJ1-2; 9 bases align to TRBD1. CDR3 length equals 17 residues. Germline-derived CDR1 and CDR2 are SGHTA and FQGNSA. After removal of 4 bases from V and 7 bases from J, the junction contained 16 bases not matched to a gene. CDR3 in DNA: TGTGCCAGCAGCTCGGGACAGGGCCCTTATCTACTCGGTGGCTACACCTTC. Translated: CASSSGQGPYLLGGYTF.

In DNA form, the CDR3 reads TGTGCCAGTAGTAGGGACAGGGTTGGGACCGGGGAGCTGTTTTTT. It translates to CASSRDRVGTGELFF. This chain connects TRBV19 to TRBJ2-2; 9 bases map to TRBD1. Germline V gene sequence: CDR1 LNHDA, CDR2 SQIVND (reference sequence). The CDR3 has 15 amino acids. With V trimmed by 4 bases and J by 5 bases, 5 bases remained unmatched.

This chain connects TRBV24-1 to TRBJ2-1; 7 nucleotides line up with TRBD2. The germline V gene has CDR1 KGHDR and CDR2 SFDVKD. Unmatched junction bases numbered 18, after V lost 12 bases and J lost 5 bases. The CDR3 has 16 residues. In DNA, the CDR3 is TGTGCCGTTGGCCCAACGGGAGGTCCCTTAGACAATGAGCAGTTCTTC. The encoded protein is CAVGPTGGPLDNEQFF.

The chain couples TRBV12-3 or TRBV12-4 to TRBJ1-2; 9 bases agree with TRBD1. V shed 6 bases, J shed 6 bases, and the junction held 5 bases outside the gene matches. This CDR3 has 13 amino acids. CDR3 amino acids: CASRVGTGHGYTF. The CDR3 nucleotides read TGTGCCAGCAGAGTCGGGACAGGGCATGGCTACACCTTC.

The chain employs TRBV19 and TRBJ1-4; D call uncertain. CDR3 length equals 15 residues. Germline CDR1 is LNHDA and CDR2 is SQIVND (reference sequence). V gave up 3 bases and J gave up 6 bases, with 14 bases separating them. The CDR3 is CASSMWTSRDEKLFF. CDR3 DNA: TGTGCCAGTAGTATGTGGACTTCCCGGGATGAAAAACTGTTTTTT.

This clone is a singleton in its sample. The V call is TRBV9, the J call TRBJ2-5, with D perhaps matching TRBD1 (6 bases). The CDR3 runs to 15 residues. V lost 4 bases to trimming and J lost 0 bases, with 13 bases between them. CDR1 and CDR2 (germline): SGDLS, YYNGEE. In DNA, the CDR3 is TGTGCCAGCAGCCCTCGGGACACCCACCAAGAGACCCAGTACTTC. This sequence encodes CASSPRDTHQETQYF.

The chain is built from TRBV6-1 and TRBJ1-2; a weak D match, TRBD1 (5 bases). V lost 3 bases, J lost 0 bases, and 14 bases lay in between. CDR1 is MNHNS, CDR2 SASEGT, per germline. The CDR3 spans 16 residues. This CDR3 reads CASSDPWGEANYGYTF. DNA for the CDR3: TGTGCCAGCAGTGATCCTTGGGGGGAAGCTAACTATGGCTACACCTTC.

The chain combines TRBV11-2 with TRBJ2-5, with 11 positions matching TRBD2. The V segment lost 5 bases and the J segment 0 bases; nucleotides outside the gene matches: 2. Germline lookup yields CDR1 SGHAT and CDR2 FQNNGV. The CDR3 is 15 residues long. DNA for the CDR3: TGTGCCAGCAGCCAGACTAGCGGGGACCAAGAGACCCAGTACTTC. It specifies CASSQTSGDQETQYF.

As DNA, the CDR3 is TGTGCCAGCAGCTCGGTGGGCAATCAGCCCCAGCATTTT. Amino acid sequence: CASSSVGNQPQHF. This chain joins TRBV5-5 and TRBJ1-5, with D unclear. Deletions cut 3 bases from V and 2 bases from J, with 6 bases between. The CDR3 totals 13 residues. Per the germline V gene, CDR1 is SGHKS and CDR2 is YYEKEE (reference sequence).